This is a list of T cell receptor beta chains from one sample in a study of T cells in Graves' hyperthyroidism and ophthalmopathy. Each CDR3 protein gets one entry after TCRdb re-called the multiplex PCR reads with MiXCR. The data contain about 600,000 distinct CDR3 sequences, approximately 16% of them singletons. Sequencing used blood. These receptors came from a woman aged 40-49 years with Graves' ophthalmopathy. CDR3s include the opening cysteine and the closing phenylalanine or tryptophan. The D gene is left open where the match is weak. Rows give clone size only sometimes, using once, few, many, or a class for an expanded clone.

v_gene	abundance	d_gene	j_gene	CDR3nt	CDR3aa
TRBV2	many	.	TRBJ2-3	TGTGCCAGCAGGGCGCAGGCCACAGATACGCAGTATTTT	CASRAQATDTQYF
TRBV5-1	.	.	TRBJ1-4	TGCGCCAGCAGCTTGGACAGTTTAGCAACTAATGAAAAACTGTTTTTT	CASSLDSLATNEKLFF
TRBV30	many	.	TRBJ2-1	TGTGCCTGGAGTTCCGGGGCCAACAATGAGCAGTTCTTC	CAWSSGANNEQFF
TRBV20-1	many	TRBD2	TRBJ2-1	TGCAGTGCGCCGCTAGCGGGAGGGCTAGCGGGGAATGAGCAGTTCTTC	CSAPLAGGLAGNEQFF
TRBV25-1	.	TRBD2	TRBJ2-3	TGTGCCAGCAGTGAAACTAGCGGGGCCCACACAGATACGCAGTATTTT	CASSETSGAHTDTQYF
TRBV20-1	many	TRBD2	TRBJ2-7	TGCAGTGCTCCCCAGGCGCTAGCGGGAGTCTCCTTCTACGAGCAGTACTTC	CSAPQALAGVSFYEQYF
TRBV4-1	few	.	TRBJ2-3	TGCGCCAGCAGCCAACCGACTGGCACAGATACGCAGTATTTT	CASSQPTGTDTQYF
TRBV6-1	.	.	TRBJ2-7	TGTGCCAGCAGGGCCGGGACCGACTACGAGCAGTACTTC	CASRAGTDYEQYF
TRBV12-3/TRBV12-4	many	.	TRBJ1-1	TGTGCCAGCAGCTGGGACGCTTGGGCTGAAGCTTTCTTT	CASSWDAWAEAFF
TRBV28	many	TRBD1	TRBJ1-1	TGTGCCAGCAGTTACCCGGACAGGGAAGTAGCTTTCTTT	CASSYPDREVAFF
TRBV18	few	.	TRBJ2-3	TGTGCCAGCTCACCTCAGTCTAGGGAGGATACGCAGTATTTT	CASSPQSREDTQYF
TRBV6-5	.	.	TRBJ2-3	TGTGCCAGCAGTTACCGGGGTCGCAGGACAGATACGCAGTATTTT	CASSYRGRRTDTQYF
TRBV30	few	TRBD2	TRBJ2-5	TGTGCCTGGATTAGCGGGAGGGCAGAGACCCAGTACTTC	CAWISGRAETQYF
TRBV2	many	.	TRBJ2-1	TGTGCCAGCAGTGAAAGGAGGGGGAGGGGATACAATGAGCAGTTCTTC	CASSERRGRGYNEQFF
TRBV7-9	.	.	TRBJ1-1	TGTGCCAGCAGCTTAGTTCAGGTTATGAACACTGAAGCTTTCTTT	CASSLVQVMNTEAFF
TRBV12-3/TRBV12-4	many	TRBD2	TRBJ2-7	TGTGCCAGCAGTTTAAGGGGAGTAGCGGGGACCTACGAGCAGTACTTC	CASSLRGVAGTYEQYF
TRBV20-1	few	.	TRBJ1-5	TGCAGTGCTAGAGAGGGGGGGGGGAGCGCAGAACAGCCCCAGCATTTT	CSAREGGGSAEQPQHF
TRBV4-1	few	TRBD1	TRBJ2-5	TGCGCCAGCAGCCAAGAGGGCGACAGGGGGAGGGAGACCCAGTACTTC	CASSQEGDRGRETQYF
TRBV7-2	.	TRBD1	TRBJ1-3	TGTGCCAGCAGCTTAGACGTGACAGGGCGTGGAAACACCATATATTTT	CASSLDVTGRGNTIYF
TRBV6-1	.	.	TRBJ2-2	TGTGCCAGCAGTAAACTAGGGAACACCGGGGAGCTGTTTTTT	CASSKLGNTGELFF
TRBV11-1	many	.	TRBJ2-7	TGTGCCAGCAGCTTTAGGGATTACTACGAGCAGTACTTC	CASSFRDYYEQYF
TRBV6-1	many	.	TRBJ2-3	TGTGCCAGCAGCCAAGGGGGACAAGGCACAGATACGCAGTATTTT	CASSQGGQGTDTQYF
TRBV12-3/TRBV12-4	.	.	TRBJ1-5	TGTGCCAGCAGCCGGGGACAAGGGGAGGAGCCCCAGCATTTT	CASSRGQGEEPQHF
TRBV19	.	.	TRBJ1-2	TGTGCCAGTAGTATTTGGACAGAAACTAACTATGGCTACACCTTC	CASSIWTETNYGYTF
TRBV12-3/TRBV12-4	many	TRBD1	TRBJ1-2	TGTGCCAGCAGTATCCCGCAGGGGGCTGGCTACACCTTC	CASSIPQGAGYTF
TRBV28	.	.	TRBJ2-2	TGTGCCAGCAGTTTGAGAAGTACCGGGAAGCTGTTTTTT	CASSLRSTGKLFF
TRBV2	.	TRBD2	TRBJ2-1	TGTGCCAGCAAGGGGCTAGCGGGGGGCAATGAGCAGTTCTTC	CASKGLAGGNEQFF
TRBV5-1	few	.	TRBJ1-1	TGCGCCAGCAGCTTAACGACAGCCACTGAAGCTTTCTTT	CASSLTTATEAFF